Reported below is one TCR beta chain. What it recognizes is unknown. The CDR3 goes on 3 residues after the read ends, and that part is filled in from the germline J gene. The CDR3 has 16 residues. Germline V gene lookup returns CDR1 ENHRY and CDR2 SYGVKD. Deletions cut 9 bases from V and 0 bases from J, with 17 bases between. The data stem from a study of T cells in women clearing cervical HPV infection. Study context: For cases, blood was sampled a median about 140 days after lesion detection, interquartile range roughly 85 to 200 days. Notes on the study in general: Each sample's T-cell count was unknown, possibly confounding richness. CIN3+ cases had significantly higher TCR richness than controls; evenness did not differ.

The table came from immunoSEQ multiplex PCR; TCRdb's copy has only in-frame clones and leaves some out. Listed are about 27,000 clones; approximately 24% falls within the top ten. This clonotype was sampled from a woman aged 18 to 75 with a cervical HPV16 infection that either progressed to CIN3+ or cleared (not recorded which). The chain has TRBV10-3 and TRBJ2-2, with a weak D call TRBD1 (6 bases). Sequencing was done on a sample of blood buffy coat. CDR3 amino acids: CAIAKGGFANTGELFF. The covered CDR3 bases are TGTGCCATAGCTAAAGGGGGATTCGCGAACACCGGGGAG.